There are many counts of the clone carrying this T cell receptor (beta chain). One entry per CDR3 protein, called by TCRdb with MiXCR from the 5' RACE reads. The sample shows hundreds of thousands of distinct CDR3 sequences, around 9.3% of them seen only once. This entry belongs to a study of T cells after yellow fever vaccination. Losses at the gene ends were 5 bases for V and 6 bases for J; bases not matched to a gene: 10. Germline V gives CDR1 SGHTA, CDR2 FQGTGA. The CDR3 is made up of 16 amino acids. Here the sequenced sample was CD4+ T cells sorted from PBMCs, taken 5 days after the yellow fever booster vaccination. This chain connects TRBV7-3 to TRBJ2-2, with 9 positions matching TRBD2. The clonotype comes from a man younger than 35 who received the YFV17D yellow fever vaccine. CDR3 DNA sequence: TGTGCCAGCAGCCCCCAAGCGGGGGGCCTGGCCGGGGAGCTGTTTTTT. This translates into CASSPQAGGLAGELFF.